Below are 14 T cell receptor beta chains sequenced from a single sample in a study of vaccination and CD4 T cells after COVID-19. Once obtained from cultured CD4+ T cells, the DNA was sequenced using the Oncomine TCR Beta short-read assay. TCRdb itself ran the PCR reads through MiXCR, one entry per CDR3 protein. The data hold 15,000 or so distinct CDR3 sequences, with 54% observed a single time. As to treatment: approximately nine-day PBMC culture with coronavirus spike peptide pools or control peptides (ViraFEST assay). These receptors are not linked to any known antigen. Sequencing used cultured CD4+ T cells from blood, obtained after SARS-CoV-2 vaccination. These receptors originate from a human donor with COVID-19.

The CDR3 here is CATSPTGFYNEQFF. The CDR3 DNA follows: TGTGCCACCAGTCCGACAGGGTTTTACAATGAGCAGTTCTTC. The J gene is TRBJ2-1, the V gene TRBV24-1, with TRBD1 matching 7 bases. The V gene end was trimmed by 6 bases and the J gene end by 4 bases; junction bases not matched to a gene: 5. This CDR3 region has 14 residues. Germline V gives CDR1 KGHDR, CDR2 SFDVKD.

The V gene is TRBV7-6, the J gene TRBJ2-3; the match to TRBD2 covers 7 bases. The V and J ends lost 5 bases and 6 bases, in that order; junction bases with no gene match: 2. The CDR3 extends over 12 amino acids. Germline CDR1 SGHVS, CDR2 FNYEAQ. The CDR3 loop reads CASSGRGDTQYF. The DNA of the CDR3 is TGTGCCAGCAGCGGGAGGGGCGATACGCAGTATTTT.

The chain employs TRBV7-9 and TRBJ2-2; TRBD2 is a possible D gene (7 bases). Germline CDR1 is SEHNR and CDR2 is FQNEAQ (reference sequence). This CDR3 is 15 amino acids long. V gave up 4 bases and J gave up 6 bases, with 15 bases separating them. The CDR3 spells CASSYREGYAGELFF. Written as DNA, the CDR3 is TGTGCCAGCAGCTACAGGGAGGGTTACGCCGGGGAGCTGTTTTTT.

CDR3 bases: TGTGCCAGCAGCCACCCGTCGCAGTCCTACGAGCAGTACTTC. It encodes CASSHPSQSYEQYF. V is TRBV7-9 and J is TRBJ2-7, with unresolved D. CDR3 size: 14 residues. The germline V and J ends were trimmed by 5 bases and 1 base, with 12 bases remaining between them. Germline V lookup: CDR1 SEHNR, CDR2 FQNEAQ (reference sequence).

The chain carries TRBV7-2 and TRBJ2-3; D may match TRBD1 or TRBD2 (7 bases each). V shed 1 base and J shed 5 bases, with 16 bases lying between them. The CDR3 has 16 residues. Per germline, CDR1 SGHTA and CDR2 FQGNSA. CDR3 loop: CASSLGAGGVGDTQYF. The CDR3 coding sequence is TGTGCCAGCAGCTTAGGTGCAGGGGGGGTAGGAGATACGCAGTATTTT.

CDR3 coding DNA: TGTGCCACTACGGACAGACTAGGAAACACTGAAGCTTTCTTT. Its protein is CATTDRLGNTEAFF. The chain employs TRBV6-1 and TRBJ1-1; perhaps TRBD1 as D (6 bases). CDR1 is MNHNS, CDR2 SASEGT, per germline. This CDR3 contains 14 residues. Trimming removed 10 bases at V and 2 bases at J, with 17 bases between.

This chain links TRBV7-2 with TRBJ2-4, with D perhaps assigned TRBD1 or TRBD2 (5 bases each). The CDR3 length is 13 residues. The germline gives CDR1 SGHTA, CDR2 FQGNSA. Deletions cut 3 bases from V and 9 bases from J, with 12 bases between. The CDR3 reads CASSLRDLGIQYF. CDR3 sequence (DNA): TGTGCCAGCAGCTTGAGGGACCTCGGCATTCAGTACTTC. The full variable domain, with the rest looked up from reference TRBV7-2 and TRBJ2-4, is GAGVSQSPSNKVTEKGKDVELRCDPISGHTALYWYRQSLGQGLEFLIYFQGNSAPDKSGLPSDRFSAERTGGSVSTLTIQRTQQEDSAVYLCASSLRDLGIQYFGAGTRLSVL.

The CDR3 DNA reads as TGTGCCGAGTCAGGAGGGGCCTACGAGCAGTACTTC. It yields the protein CAESGGAYEQYF. The V and J genes are TRBV6-1 and TRBJ2-7; perhaps TRBD2 as D (6 bases). Trimming took 11 bases from V and 2 from J, leaving 13 bases between them. Per germline, CDR1 MNHNS and CDR2 SASEGT. This CDR3 is built from 12 residues.

The genes are TRBV5-6 and TRBJ2-3, with no clear D. V was shortened by 3 bases and J by 4 bases, with 6 bases between the two germline ends. This CDR3 is built from 12 residues. Germline V gene lookup returns CDR1 SGHDT and CDR2 YYEEEE. The CDR3 region has the DNA TGTGCCAGCAGCTGGTCGGCAGATACGCAGTATTTT. Protein: CASSWSADTQYF.

The chain links TRBV30 to TRBJ1-2, with 9 bases identical to TRBD1. This CDR3 is 14 amino acids long. J was trimmed by 8 bases and V by 3 bases; bases with no gene match: 10. Germline values: CDR1 GTSNPN, CDR2 SVGIG (reference sequence). This CDR3 is CAWRETGGAGGYTF. In DNA form, the CDR3 reads TGTGCCTGGAGGGAAACAGGGGGCGCTGGGGGCTACACCTTC.

The table lists this clonotype with a few counts. The V and J genes are TRBV20-1 and TRBJ2-3, with a possible D match to TRBD2 (6 bases). With 3 bases removed from V and 3 bases from J, the gap between germline ends came to 16 bases. There are 15 residues in the CDR3. Looked up from germline, CDR1 is DFQATT and CDR2 is SNEGSKA (reference sequence). For the CDR3, the DNA is TGCAGTGCTAGTTCACCGGGGGTAGTAACAGATACGCAGTATTTT. It yields the protein CSASSPGVVTDTQYF.

This clonotype came up once. The chain combines TRBV7-2 with TRBJ2-3; D gene unclear. Deletions cut 5 bases from V and 2 bases from J, with 17 bases between. The length of the CDR3 is 16 residues. Germline V lookup: CDR1 SGHTA, CDR2 FQGNSA. CDR3 bases: TGTGCCAGCAGCCAACGGTCGGGCTACCCCACAGATACGCAGTATTTT. This translates into CASSQRSGYPTDTQYF.

This clonotype was detected a few times. V and J are TRBV7-9 and TRBJ1-2, with 8 bases aligning to TRBD1. The CDR3 is made up of 15 amino acids. The germline V gene encodes CDR1 SEHNR and CDR2 FQNEAQ (reference sequence). V was pared by 1 base and J by 7 bases, with 8 bases of the junction left unmatched. The CDR3 DNA is TGTGCCAGCAGCTTAGATCACAGGGGGATAGGTGGCTACACCTTC. Its protein product is CASSLDHRGIGGYTF.

The genes are TRBV7-6 and TRBJ1-6, with D uncertain. Germline lookup yields CDR1 SGHVS and CDR2 FNYEAQ. Trimming removed 5 bases from V and 14 bases from J, with 13 bases in between. CDR3 size: 12 residues. The CDR3 region has the DNA TGTGCCAGCAGCCTCGGGGATTCGGCCCTCCACTTT. This translates into CASSLGDSALHF.